Below, 21 T cell receptor beta chains from the same sample are listed, as sequenced in a study of blood T cell repertoires in COVID-19. Profiled with immunoSEQ multiplex PCR; TCRdb holds only in-frame clones, not every one. The repertoire holds 150,000 to 200,000 clones, with approximately 80% as singletons. Source material: PBMCs or T cells enriched from blood (not recorded which). The receptors were sampled from a man between 50 and 59 years old who had recovered from COVID-19.

This clone has only one observation. This chain uses TRBV27 with TRBJ2-3; 9 positions agree with TRBD2. In germline, CDR1 is MNHEY, CDR2 SMNVEV (reference sequence). J was trimmed by 0 bases and V by 5 bases; bases with no gene match: 12. The CDR3 consists of 18 residues. The CDR3 loop reads CASSSLAGMSFSTDTQYF. CDR3 DNA: TGTGCCAGCAGTAGTCTAGCGGGGATGAGTTTTAGCACAGATACGCAGTATTTT.

The table lists this clone with a count of one. The CDR3 sequence: CASSTTSGGYEQYF. CDR3 nucleotides: TGTGCCAGCAGCACTACTAGCGGGGGCTACGAGCAGTACTTC. The chain is built from TRBV11-2 and TRBJ2-7; 11 bases agree with TRBD2. The CDR3 runs to 14 residues. CDR1 is SGHAT and CDR2 is FQNNGV in the germline V gene. V was pared by 5 bases and J by 3 bases, with 3 bases of the junction left unmatched.

The rearrangement joins TRBV3-1 (or the pseudogene TRBV3-2) to TRBJ2-5, with 11 bases identical to TRBD1. Looked up from germline, CDR1 is LGHDT and CDR2 is YNNKEL (reference sequence). V lost 4 bases and J lost 4; bases outside the gene matches: 5. The CDR3 consists of 15 residues. Here the CDR3 reads CASSRSGTGGETQYF. For the CDR3, the DNA is TGTGCCAGCAGCCGTTCCGGGACAGGGGGAGAGACCCAGTACTTC.

The chain links TRBV5-1 to TRBJ1-5; a weak D match, TRBD1 (6 bases). Looked up from germline, CDR1 is SGHRS and CDR2 is YFSETQ. Trimming removed 4 bases at V and 6 bases at J, with 17 bases between. This CDR3 contains 15 residues. CDR3 coding DNA: TGCGCCAGCAGCCCGGAAGGACAGTATGGTCAGCCCCAGCATTTT. It codes for CASSPEGQYGQPQHF.

The chain employs TRBV3-1 (or the pseudogene TRBV3-2) and TRBJ2-1, with 16 bases identical to TRBD2. This CDR3 is 19 amino acids long. The ends lost 0 bases at V and 4 bases at J; junction bases unmatched: 6. Germline V lookup: CDR1 LGHDT, CDR2 YNNKEL (reference sequence). This chain's CDR3 is CASSQEGLAGGPGYNEQFF. The CDR3, as DNA: TGTGCCAGCAGCCAAGAGGGACTAGCGGGGGGGCCGGGTTACAATGAGCAGTTCTTC.

The chain joins TRBV9 to TRBJ2-1; no reliable D call. Germline CDR1 SGDLS, CDR2 YYNGEE. V lost 0 bases and J lost 8, with 9 bases in between. The CDR3 loop spans 13 amino acids. The CDR3 DNA sequence: TGTGCCAGCAGCGTAGGGAGCCCAGATGAGCAGTTCTTC. This sequence encodes CASSVGSPDEQFF.

The rearrangement joins TRBV24-1 to TRBJ2-1, with 7 bases that match TRBD1. Trimming cost V 9 bases and J 4 bases; bases outside gene matches: 8. The CDR3 spans 14 residues. Germline loops: CDR1 KGHDR, CDR2 SFDVKD. The CDR3 is CATGPGQKYNEQFF. In DNA form, the CDR3 reads TGTGCCACCGGACCGGGACAGAAATACAATGAGCAGTTCTTC.

This chain connects TRBV3-1 (or the pseudogene TRBV3-2) to TRBJ2-3; TRBD2 aligns across 9 bases. The junction had 11 bases not matched to a gene; V was cut back by 4 bases and J by 6 bases. This CDR3 region has 16 residues. In germline, CDR1 is LGHDT, CDR2 YNNKEL (reference sequence). The CDR3 region is CASSPGVTSGRDTQYF. DNA of the CDR3: TGTGCCAGCAGCCCCGGGGTAACTAGCGGGCGGGATACGCAGTATTTT.

V and J are TRBV11-2 and TRBJ2-7, with 7 bases that match TRBD1. CDR1 is SGHAT, CDR2 FQNNGV, per germline. J gave up 5 bases and V 1 base, and 8 bases lay outside the gene matches. This CDR3 region has 15 residues. The CDR3 loop is CASSLVTTGSHEQYF. As DNA, the CDR3 is TGTGCCAGCAGCTTAGTGACGACAGGGTCCCACGAGCAGTACTTC. Drawing the rest from reference TRBV11-2 and TRBJ2-7, the complete variable domain is EAGVAQSPRYKIIEKRQSVAFWCNPISGHATLYWYQQILGQGPKLLIQFQNNGVVDDSQLPKDRFSAERLKGVDSTLKIQPAKLEDSAVYLCASSLVTTGSHEQYFGPGTRLTVT.

The chain links TRBV10-1 to TRBJ1-2; 7 bases align to TRBD1. This CDR3 is 16 amino acids long. CDR1 is WNHNN and CDR2 is SYGVQD in the germline V gene (reference sequence). The V gene end was trimmed by 0 bases and the J gene end by 6 bases; junction bases not matched to a gene: 10. For the CDR3, the DNA is TGCGCCAGCAGTGAGTCGTCTGAGGGGGCGGTGGATGGCTACACCTTC. Translating gives CASSESSEGAVDGYTF.

The chain has TRBV5-4 and TRBJ2-1, with 9 bases identical to TRBD1. Germline V CDR1 and CDR2: SGHNT, YYREEE (reference sequence). This CDR3 region has 16 residues. The ends lost 1 base at V and 0 bases at J; junction bases unmatched: 2. CDR3 nucleotides: TGTGCCAGCAGCTTGTTGACAGGGGGCTCCTACAATGAGCAGTTCTTC. Translating it yields CASSLLTGGSYNEQFF.

This clone showed up just once. The rearrangement uses TRBV18 and TRBJ1-3; D may be TRBD1 (6 bases). This CDR3 contains 15 residues. The germline V gene encodes CDR1 KGHSH and CDR2 LQKENI. Trimming shortened V by 4 bases and J by 0 bases, and 10 bases separated the two germline ends. The CDR3 bases are TGTGCCAGCTCACACGACAGGTTCTCTGGAAACACCATATATTTT. It yields the protein CASSHDRFSGNTIYF.

The chain carries TRBV27 and TRBJ1-6; D possibly corresponds to TRBD1 (6 bases). The germline CDR1 and CDR2 sequences are MNHEY and SMNVEV (reference sequence). This CDR3 is built from 13 residues. The V end lost 5 bases, the J end lost 8 bases, and 10 bases lay between the germline ends. The CDR3 loop is CASSQDRDSPLHF. CDR3 DNA: TGTGCCAGCAGTCAGGACAGAGATTCACCCCTCCACTTT.

This chain links TRBV5-1 with TRBJ1-2; tentative D call: TRBD1 (5 bases). Germline-derived CDR1 and CDR2 are SGHRS and YFSETQ. The CDR3 runs 14 residues. V lost 4 bases, J lost 4 bases, and 14 bases lay in between. CDR3 loop: CASSADSIAYGYTF. The CDR3 coding sequence is TGCGCCAGCAGCGCAGACAGTATTGCCTATGGCTACACCTTC.

The chain employs TRBV14 and TRBJ2-7; TRBD2 agrees at 11 bases. Per germline, CDR1 SGHDN and CDR2 FVKESK. This CDR3 has 16 amino acids. V dropped 4 bases and J dropped 0; count of bases not matched to a gene: 5. The CDR3 region is CASSPLLAGGSYEQYF. CDR3 sequence (DNA): TGTGCCAGCAGCCCTTTGCTAGCGGGGGGCTCCTACGAGCAGTACTTC.

CDR3 amino acids: CASSGGQGPYEQYF. In DNA form, the CDR3 reads TGTGCCAGCAGCGGAGGACAGGGCCCCTACGAGCAGTACTTC. The chain employs TRBV9 and TRBJ2-7, with 8 nucleotides matching TRBD1. CDR1 SGDLS and CDR2 YYNGEE come from the germline V gene. V was pared by 3 bases and J by 2 bases, with 4 bases of the junction left unmatched. The CDR3 runs 14 residues.

V is TRBV3-1 (or the pseudogene TRBV3-2) and J is TRBJ2-3, with a possible D match to TRBD2 (6 bases). The CDR3 has 16 amino acids. The germline gives CDR1 LGHDT, CDR2 YNNKEL (reference sequence). Trimming shortened V by 0 bases and J by 2 bases, and 12 bases separated the two germline ends. CDR3 sequence (DNA): TGTGCCAGCAGCCAAGAAGGCGGGGACCCCACAGATACGCAGTATTTT. Protein sequence: CASSQEGGDPTDTQYF.

This clone was observed once. V and J are TRBV6-5 and TRBJ1-2; 7 bases agree with TRBD1. Looked up from germline, CDR1 is MNHEY and CDR2 is SVGAGI. With V trimmed by 6 bases and J by 5 bases, 12 bases remained unmatched. The CDR3 sequence is 15 residues long. The CDR3 protein is CASRRDRAGNYGYTF. In nucleotides, the CDR3 is TGTGCCAGCAGACGAGACAGGGCAGGCAATTATGGCTACACCTTC.

This CDR3 is CAWNRGPGTEAFF. The DNA of the CDR3 is TGTGCCTGGAACAGGGGACCGGGCACTGAAGCTTTCTTT. This sequence joins TRBV30 and TRBJ1-1, with 7 bases identical to TRBD1. Germline CDR1 reads GTSNPN; CDR2 reads SVGIG (reference sequence). The CDR3 loop spans 13 amino acids. V trimming: 4 bases; J trimming: 4 bases; junction bases outside the gene matches: 6.

The chain is built from TRBV15 and TRBJ2-3, with TRBD1 matching over 9 bases. CDR1 is LNHNV, CDR2 YYDKDF, per germline (reference sequence). CDR3 length equals 15 residues. V was pared by 7 bases and J by 3 bases, with 8 bases of the junction left unmatched. CDR3 in DNA: TGTGCCACCAAGCTGACAGGGGGGGGTACAGATACGCAGTATTTT. This gives the protein CATKLTGGGTDTQYF.

This chain connects TRBV27 to TRBJ1-6; 12 nucleotides agree with TRBD1. There are 15 residues in the CDR3. The V gene's germline CDR1 is MNHEY and CDR2 SMNVEV (reference sequence). V trimming: 6 bases; J trimming: 4 bases; junction bases outside the gene matches: 1. The CDR3, as DNA: TGTGCCAGCAGGGGACAGGGGGCATATAATTCACCCCTCCACTTT. Protein: CASRGQGAYNSPLHF.